The present T cell receptor beta chain was sequenced within a study of blood T cell repertoires in COVID-19 (dated by TCRdb to 2020 to 2021). About the full investigation: Collaborator samples came from the United States, Italy and Spain and covered acute and convalescent phases of COVID-19. The material from the prospective study consisted of cDNA or gDNA derived from T cells, B-cell-depleted T cells, or PBMCs. The dataset comprised deeply sampled blood TCRbeta repertoires from subjects exposed to, actively infected with, or recovered from COVID-19. A freely available public database, intended as a resource for researchers studying the immune response to SARS-CoV-2, is where the repertoires were released. The samples were drawn from two sources: the first 160 participants of the ongoing ImmuneRACE study, and fewer than 1,500 subjects contributed by 6 global collaborators. A de-identified subject ID, COVID-19 status, age in years and sex were almost always included in the sample metadata. Where HLA class I and class II types were available, the types were taken from metadata supplied by the sample provider, not from assay-based typing.

Remarks on this clone: There is no known antigen for this receptor. Base qualities are not at hand, and no much larger clone is one base apart.

The V end loses 3 bases and the J end loses 4 bases, and a stretch of 13 bases separates them. The CDR3 spans 14 residues, from the cysteine through the phenylalanine. The retained sequence is limited to the CDR3, 42 bases, with the frame set at the first base. Based on the germline V gene, the CDR1 and CDR2 sequences are SNHLY and FYNNEI. Participants in the prospective study were enrolled through a virtual design, were aged roughly 18 to 95 years, and lived in 20 to 30 United States geographic areas. In the prospective study, participants were assigned to cohorts based on the clinical history participants reported in a screening survey and a study questionnaire. Recovered participants in ImmuneRACE Cohort 3 were defined by two consecutive negative NP/OP PCR tests, clearance by a healthcare professional, or resolution of symptoms. Each participant in the prospective study had whole blood, serum and a nasopharyngeal or oropharyngeal swab collected by mobile phlebotomists. Prospective study participants could optionally give additional blood draws and questionnaires over an approximately two-month period. Blood samples from the prospective study were shipped frozen or at room temperature prior to DNA extraction.

TCRbeta CDR3 regions were amplified from genomic DNA by means of the immunoSEQ Assay, a bias-controlled multiplex PCR. Under the source paper's analysis protocol: The number of nucleated cells in each sample was estimated from the amplification of reference gene primers within the assay. To quantify the absolute abundance of each unique TCRbeta CDR3 rearrangement, sequence reads were collapsed and filtered. For each sample, productive Simpson clonality was calculated as the square root of Simpson's diversity index over productive rearrangements. Imported from immuneACCESS, the table was reduced by TCRdb to in-frame sequences with V and J called. These copies leave out some clones; in studies compared against another copy, an unresolved V gene accounts for under half, and the cause of the remainder is not known. From that table come the V and J calls and clone size; the DNA was used to work out D and trimming. The sample yields 150,000 to 200,000 clones; around four fifths were counted once. The ten largest clones capture 10% to 15% of the sample.

Study-wide findings and limitations: The quantity of clinical and demographic metadata differed by source and by participant and was supplied without curation.

The source of this sequence is a woman aged 55-69 years who had recovered from COVID-19. Recombination connected TRBV2 to TRBJ2-7, with the D segment identity uncertain. The sample consisted of PBMCs or T cells enriched from blood (not recorded which). The CDR3 protein is CASSDFGSRYEQYF. The sequenced DNA: TGTGCCAGCAGTGACTTTGGTTCCAGGTACGAGCAGTACTTC.